The rows below give T cell receptor beta chains drawn from one sample of a study of technical replicates of blood from a handful of donors. Libraries were prepared by immunoSEQ multiplex PCR; TCRdb keeps only in-frame clonotypes and omits some of them. The table shows 95,000 to 100,000 clones, with approximately 95% occurring only once. The sample consisted of T cells isolated from PBMCs. The receptors shown here come from a human donor in good health. Both conserved end residues are part of each CDR3. A D gene is named only where the DNA matches it firmly. Clone size is not always given. Where it is, it says once, few, many or a class for expanded clones.

d_gene	j_gene	abundance	v_gene	CDR3aa	CDR3nt
TRBD1	TRBJ1-2	-	TRBV14	CASSQVGGQVEGYTF	TGTGCCAGCAGCCAAGTAGGCGGACAGGTGGAGGGCTACACCTTC
TRBD2	TRBJ2-3	-	TRBV7-9	CASSFLEREADTQYF	TGTGCCAGCAGCTTTTTGGAGCGGGAGGCCGATACGCAGTATTTT
-	TRBJ1-6	-	TRBV4-1	CASSLRQDENSPLHF	TGCGCCAGCAGCCTCCGACAGGATGAAAATTCACCCCTCCACTTT
-	TRBJ2-7	-	TRBV5-1	CASSPAAPGGSYEQYF	TGCGCCAGCAGCCCGGCGGCGCCCGGCGGTTCCTACGAGCAGTACTTC
TRBD1	TRBJ1-6	-	TRBV9	CASSAEQGYNSPLHF	TGTGCCAGCAGCGCCGAACAGGGGTATAATTCACCCCTCCACTTT
TRBD1	TRBJ2-2	-	TRBV7-6	CASSSPGQGAWTGELFF	TGTGCCAGCAGCTCACCCGGACAGGGGGCATGGACCGGGGAGCTGTTTTTT
-	TRBJ2-7	-	TRBV9	CASSVDLQGGEQYF	TGTGCCAGCAGCGTAGATCTACAGGGTGGGGAGCAGTACTTC
TRBD1	TRBJ2-7	-	TRBV5-1	CASSPGTGLHEQYF	TGCGCCAGCAGTCCCGGGACAGGGCTTCACGAGCAGTACTTC
TRBD2	TRBJ2-1	-	TRBV19	CASSIEAGGPNEQFF	TGTGCCAGTAGTATAGAGGCGGGAGGGCCCAATGAGCAGTTCTTC
-	TRBJ2-1	-	TRBV28	CASSLSGRRGIGNEQFF	TGTGCCAGCAGTTTATCAGGGAGGAGGGGAATAGGGAATGAGCAGTTCTTC
TRBD1	TRBJ2-7	-	TRBV18	CASSPGTGFYEQYF	TGTGCCAGCTCACCAGGGACAGGGTTCTACGAGCAGTACTTC
TRBD2	TRBJ2-6	-	TRBV10-3	CAISVAGGTGANVLTF	TGTGCCATCAGTGTAGCGGGGGGGACTGGGGCCAACGTCCTGACTTTC
TRBD2	TRBJ2-7	once	TRBV27	CASSLASGIYEQYF	TGTGCCAGCAGTTTGGCTAGCGGAATCTACGAGCAGTACTTC
-	TRBJ2-1	-	TRBV27	CASTIIGPGTGNEQFF	TGTGCCAGCACCATCATCGGGCCGGGAACGGGTAATGAGCAGTTCTTC
-	TRBJ2-7	-	TRBV19	CASSIDGQGEQYF	TGTGCCAGTAGTATAGATGGGCAGGGCGAGCAGTACTTC
TRBD1	TRBJ2-1	-	TRBV13	CASSPGQGFEQFF	TGTGCCAGCAGCCCAGGACAGGGGTTTGAGCAGTTCTTC
-	TRBJ1-5	-	TRBV5-6	CASSRKMGAQPQHF	TGTGCCAGCAGCCGAAAGATGGGGGCCCAGCCCCAGCATTTT
-	TRBJ1-5	once	TRBV2	CASKTQDIRNQPQHF	TGTGCCAGCAAAACCCAAGACATACGCAATCAGCCCCAGCATTTT
TRBD2	TRBJ2-1	-	TRBV25-1	CASSPGGNNEQFF	TGTGCCAGCTCACCCGGGGGGAACAATGAGCAGTTCTTC
-	TRBJ1-5	-	TRBV5-1	CASSLEGNSNQPQHF	TGCGCCAGCAGCTTGGAGGGGAATAGCAATCAGCCCCAGCATTTT
TRBD2	TRBJ2-6	-	TRBV10-3	CAISDTRTSEDSGANVLTF	TGTGCCATCAGTGACACCAGGACTAGCGAGGACTCTGGGGCCAACGTCCTGACTTTC
-	TRBJ1-2	-	TRBV29-1	CGVVWGDYADGYTF	TGCGGCGTCGTGTGGGGGGATTATGCTGATGGCTACACCTTC
-	TRBJ2-5	-	TRBV5-1	CASDRDGAQETQYF	TGCGCCAGCGACAGAGATGGGGCCCAAGAGACCCAGTACTTC
-	TRBJ2-7	-	TRBV5-4	CASSFGGNGLEQYF	TGTGCCAGCAGCTTTGGAGGGAATGGCCTCGAGCAGTACTTC
TRBD2	TRBJ2-7	-	TRBV19	CASTSAGAFKKQYF	TGTGCCAGTACTTCAGCGGGGGCGTTTAAGAAGCAGTACTTC
-	TRBJ2-7	once	TRBV28	CASSPPQGWSEQYF	TGTGCCAGCAGTCCACCACAGGGCTGGTCCGAGCAGTACTTC
-	TRBJ2-5	-	TRBV5-8	CASSLGFPGSRQETQYF	TGTGCCAGCAGCTTGGGATTCCCGGGGTCTCGCCAAGAGACCCAGTACTTC
-	TRBJ1-2	few	TRBV10-3	CAISESKGLNYGYTF	TGTGCCATCAGTGAGTCGAAGGGACTTAACTATGGCTACACCTTC
TRBD2	TRBJ2-2	-	TRBV28	CASRHPSGRAKTGELFF	TGTGCCAGCAGGCACCCTAGCGGGAGGGCCAAGACCGGGGAGCTGTTTTTT
-	TRBJ2-1	-	TRBV6-4	CASSDRPGGGLSYNEQFF	TGTGCCAGCAGTGATCGGCCAGGAGGCGGGCTTTCCTACAATGAGCAGTTCTTC
-	TRBJ2-3	-	TRBV4-2	CASSQDWVLLAGDTQYF	TGTGCCAGCAGCCAAGATTGGGTATTACTAGCAGGAGATACGCAGTATTTT
-	TRBJ2-7	-	TRBV5-6	CASSLAVSGVYEQYF	TGTGCCAGCAGCTTGGCGGTCTCAGGGGTCTACGAGCAGTACTTC
-	TRBJ2-7	once	TRBV7-9	CASRAGIGVEQYF	TGTGCCAGCAGGGCTGGGATCGGGGTCGAGCAGTACTTC
TRBD1	TRBJ2-7	-	TRBV6-5	CASSDREGDEQYF	TGTGCCAGCAGCGACAGGGAAGGGGACGAGCAGTACTTC
-	TRBJ2-4	-	TRBV7-2	CASSLDSLKNIQYF	TGTGCCAGCAGCTTAGACAGTCTCAAAAACATTCAGTACTTC
-	TRBJ2-6	-	TRBV7-9	CASSLVLLRRETGANVLTF	TGTGCCAGCAGCTTAGTACTTCTTAGACGGGAGACTGGGGCCAACGTCCTGACTTTC
TRBD1	TRBJ2-7	-	TRBV16	CASSQSGTALMHEQYF	TGTGCCAGCAGCCAATCCGGGACAGCCTTAATGCACGAGCAGTACTTC
-	TRBJ2-7	-	TRBV19	CASSREFAGQIDYEQYF	TGTGCCAGTAGTAGAGAGTTTGCAGGCCAAATAGACTACGAGCAGTACTTC
TRBD1	TRBJ2-1	-	TRBV5-1	CASSLGQGSYNEQFF	TGCGCCAGCAGCTTAGGACAGGGCTCCTACAATGAGCAGTTCTTC
TRBD1	TRBJ2-7	once	TRBV7-9	CASSLAGQGVDEQYF	TGTGCCAGCAGCTTAGCGGGGCAGGGGGTCGACGAGCAGTACTTC
-	TRBJ1-2	once	TRBV6-5	CASSYTGIETAYGYTF	TGTGCCAGCAGTTACACCGGGATCGAGACCGCCTATGGCTACACCTTC
TRBD1	TRBJ2-1	-	TRBV10-3	CAIRQGDNNEQFF	TGTGCCATCCGACAGGGAGATAACAATGAGCAGTTCTTC
-	TRBJ2-3	-	TRBV7-9	CASSSYRDLYTDTQYF	TGTGCCAGCAGCTCCTACCGGGACTTGTACACAGATACGCAGTATTTT
-	TRBJ2-3	once	TRBV19	CASSIGTLSSTDTQYF	TGTGCCAGTAGTATAGGGACACTTTCTAGCACAGATACGCAGTATTTT
TRBD2	TRBJ2-2	-	TRBV4-1	CASSQASGGARGTGELFF	TGCGCCAGCAGCCAGGCTAGCGGGGGGGCCCGAGGGACCGGGGAGCTGTTTTTT
-	TRBJ1-3	-	TRBV5-1	CASSLSGASGNTIYF	TGCGCCAGCAGCTTGTCAGGGGCTTCTGGAAACACCATATATTTT
-	TRBJ2-5	-	TRBV28	CASKAETQYF	TGTGCCAGCAAAGCAGAGACCCAGTACTTC
-	TRBJ2-6	-	TRBV11-3	CASSSGTGYSGANVLTF	TGTGCCAGCAGCTCAGGAACCGGATACTCTGGGGCCAACGTCCTGACTTTC
TRBD1	TRBJ2-7	few	TRBV27	CASSEQGPHEQYF	TGTGCCAGCAGTGAACAGGGGCCCCACGAGCAGTACTTC
TRBD2	TRBJ2-1	-	TRBV18	CASSPFEAGGSNEQFF	TGTGCCAGCTCACCATTTGAAGCGGGAGGGTCCAATGAGCAGTTCTTC
TRBD2	TRBJ2-3	once	TRBV18	CANPKGQREVPDTQYF	TGTGCCAATCCAAAAGGGCAGCGGGAGGTTCCAGATACGCAGTATTTT
-	TRBJ1-4	-	TRBV6-5	CASRTEVTNEKLFF	TGTGCCAGCAGGACAGAGGTGACTAATGAAAAACTGTTTTTT
TRBD2	TRBJ2-7	once	TRBV10-3	CAIRPRGSGRFARLF	TGTGCCATCAGGCCCCGGGGTAGCGGGAGATTTGCCAGACTCTTC
TRBD1	TRBJ2-5	-	TRBV6-5	CASSYRDSQETQYF	TGTGCCAGCAGTTACCGGGACAGCCAAGAGACCCAGTACTTC
-	TRBJ2-1	-	TRBV6-1	CASSEVGLRLDYNEQFF	TGTGCCAGCAGTGAGGTTGGCCTCCGACTCGACTACAATGAGCAGTTCTTC
-	TRBJ2-7	-	TRBV6-5	CASRAGQEETYEQYF	TGTGCCAGCAGAGCGGGACAGGAAGAGACCTACGAGCAGTACTTC
-	TRBJ2-2	-	TRBV11-2	CASSLLAAGELFF	TGTGCCAGCAGCTTATTAGCTGCCGGGGAGCTGTTTTTT
TRBD1	TRBJ2-7	-	TRBV11-1	CASSLGQGAYEQYF	TGTGCCAGCAGCTTAGGCCAGGGGGCCTACGAGCAGTACTTC
TRBD1	TRBJ1-1	few	TRBV10-3	CAISEGQGGKNTEAFF	TGTGCCATCAGTGAGGGACAGGGCGGGAAGAACACTGAAGCTTTCTTT
-	TRBJ1-1	-	TRBV6-1	CASTYSREMNTEAFF	TGTGCCAGCACATACAGTAGGGAGATGAACACTGAAGCTTTCTTT